The source of this T cell receptor beta chain is a study of cytomegalovirus exposure and HLA in healthy donors. Study overall: Clustering assigned 70% to 90% of the approximately 370 genotyped donors to the Caucasian-associated ancestry cluster. General study results and limits: Previously analyzed data showed that most TCR beta V segments were productive at a frequency of about 87% or about 30%. In a later analysis, a genetic analysis reported fewer productive-TCR N-insertions in an Asian-associated ancestry cluster than the cohort average.

This clone turned up a few times. Its antigen is unidentified. Both 60 Vbeta primers and 13 Jbeta primers went into the PCR. The table came from immunoSEQ multiplex PCR; TCRdb's copy has only in-frame clones and leaves some out. In the table there are 120,000 to 150,000 clones, 60% to 80% of which are singletons. The donors, nominally healthy at sampling, likely had unrecorded immune exposures. The ends were cut back, 5 bases at V and 7 bases at J, with 17 bases in the middle. CDR3 size: 15 residues. Per the germline V gene, CDR1 is SGHTA and CDR2 is FQGNSA. This receptor was obtained from a woman in her thirties in good health and CMV-seronegative. V gene TRBV7-2 combines with J gene TRBJ1-4; perhaps TRBD1 as D (5 bases). Source material: PBMCs. CDR3 DNA: TGTGCCAGCAGCCCGTCCCAGGGTCAGGCTGAAAAACTGTTTTTT. Translated, it gives CASSPSQGQAEKLFF.